A single sample gave rise to the 23 T cell receptor beta chains below, sequenced in a study of blood T cell repertoires in COVID-19. Some clones are missing from TCRdb's copy, which holds only in-frame ones; the method was immunoSEQ multiplex PCR. The sample yields under 70,000 clones, around 90% seen once. The sequencing sample was made of peripheral blood. The receptors shown here come from a man of 80 years or more with acute or convalescent COVID-19.

This clone was seen just once. The chain carries TRBV19 and TRBJ1-1; no clear D gene. This CDR3 comprises 14 residues. Trimming pared 3 bases from V and 0 bases from J, leaving 8 bases between. CDR1 is LNHDA, CDR2 SQIVND, per germline (reference sequence). The CDR3 protein is CASSMGRVNTEAFF. Here the CDR3 DNA reads TGTGCCAGTAGTATGGGCAGAGTGAACACTGAAGCTTTCTTT.

This chain connects TRBV14 to TRBJ2-3, with 7 bases lining up with TRBD2. The J segment lost 3 bases and the V segment lost 0 bases, leaving 6 bases of the junction unmatched. CDR1 and CDR2 from the germline V gene are SGHDN and FVKESK. This CDR3 is built from 16 residues. CDR3 DNA sequence: TGTGCCAGCAGCCAAGATATCGGGGGGAGGACAGATACGCAGTATTTT. It codes for CASSQDIGGRTDTQYF.

The chain links TRBV29-1 to TRBJ2-7; perhaps TRBD1 as D (5 bases). The germline gives CDR1 SQVTM, CDR2 ANQGSEA. Trimming cost V 6 bases and J 7 bases, with 16 bases left between them. This CDR3 region has 12 residues. CDR3 nucleotide sequence: TGCAGCGTAGCTAGGGGCATGGATGAGCAGTACTTC. This translates into CSVARGMDEQYF.

This chain joins TRBV19 and TRBJ1-5; D possibly corresponds to TRBD1 (5 bases). The CDR3 consists of 12 residues. Germline loops: CDR1 LNHDA, CDR2 SQIVND (reference sequence). V lost 3 bases and J lost 9, with 9 bases in between. CDR3 DNA sequence: TGTGCCAGTAGTATGGGGCGTGGGCCCCAGCATTTT. Translated: CASSMGRGPQHF.

The rearrangement uses TRBV2 and TRBJ1-4, with a weak D call TRBD1 (6 bases). Germline loops: CDR1 SNHLY, CDR2 FYNNEI. V was shortened by 5 bases and J by 4 bases, with 14 bases between the two germline ends. The CDR3 is 15 amino acids. DNA for the CDR3: TGTGCCAGCAGTAACCCCACAGGGCATAATGAAAAACTGTTTTTT. Encoded protein: CASSNPTGHNEKLFF.

V and J are TRBV24-1 and TRBJ2-1; 8 bases are shared with TRBD2. The CDR3 is 13 residues long. CDR1 is KGHDR and CDR2 is SFDVKD in the germline V gene. The junction had 6 bases not matched to a gene; V was cut back by 10 bases and J by 5 bases. The CDR3 spells CATSGGQNNEQFF. The CDR3 nucleotides read TGTGCCACAAGCGGGGGCCAGAACAATGAGCAGTTCTTC.

This chain connects TRBV4-1 to TRBJ1-4, with D possibly TRBD1 on 5 matching bases. The germline V gene has CDR1 MGHRA and CDR2 YSYEKL. The V end lost 0 bases, the J end lost 6 bases, and 11 bases lay between the germline ends. This CDR3 is 15 amino acids long. CDR3 nucleotides: TGCGCCAGCAGCCAAGAAGCGGGGGTAGATGAAAAACTGTTTTTT. It codes for CASSQEAGVDEKLFF.

This clone was observed a single time. The chain joins TRBV6-5 to TRBJ1-1; D ambiguous. Germline CDR1 is MNHEY and CDR2 is SVGAGI. Trimming pared 5 bases from V and 1 base from J, leaving 11 bases between. The CDR3 runs 14 residues. The CDR3: CASSRDTSNTEAFF. DNA of the CDR3: TGTGCCAGCAGTCGCGACACCTCGAACACTGAAGCTTTCTTT.

The rearrangement uses TRBV15 and TRBJ2-5, with 11 bases lining up with TRBD2. This CDR3 is built from 16 residues. V lost 6 bases to trimming and J lost 1 base; unmatched junction nucleotides: 7. Looked up from germline, CDR1 is LNHNV and CDR2 is YYDKDF (reference sequence). CDR3 in amino acids: CATRKGTSGSQETQYF. CDR3 DNA: TGTGCCACCAGGAAAGGGACTAGCGGATCCCAAGAGACCCAGTACTTC.

This clone was seen only once. V is TRBV19 and J is TRBJ1-6; D is ambiguous. Germline CDR1 reads LNHDA; CDR2 reads SQIVND (reference sequence). V was shortened by 2 bases and J by 9 bases, with 8 bases between the two germline ends. The CDR3 has 13 residues. The DNA for the CDR3 is TGTGCCAGTAGTATATCTTTCTTTTCACCCCTCCACTTT. This encodes CASSISFFSPLHF.

This clone appeared once. This chain uses TRBV28 with TRBJ1-2; tentative D call: TRBD1 (5 bases). The V gene lost 3 bases and the J gene lost 4 bases, with 9 bases spanning the gap. Germline CDR1 is MDHEN and CDR2 is SYDVKM. The CDR3 has 13 amino acids. CDR3 in amino acids: CASSLSGIYGYTF. As DNA, the CDR3 is TGTGCCAGCAGTTTGTCAGGGATCTATGGCTACACCTTC.

The chain employs TRBV7-2 and TRBJ2-3; TRBD2 aligns across 10 bases. Looked up from germline, CDR1 is SGHTA and CDR2 is FQGNSA. J lost 1 base, V lost 2 bases, and 9 bases had no gene match. The CDR3 totals 18 residues. The CDR3 DNA sequence: TGTGCCAGCAGCTTACTGGGGCTAGCGGGGGCCGGCACAGATACGCAGTATTTT. It translates to CASSLLGLAGAGTDTQYF.

The rearrangement links TRBV6-5 to TRBJ1-5, with 7 positions matching TRBD1. The J segment lost 7 bases and the V segment lost 5 bases, leaving 8 bases of the junction unmatched. CDR3 size: 14 residues. Germline V gene sequence: CDR1 MNHEY, CDR2 SVGAGI. The CDR3 here is CASSTTGDEQPQHF. CDR3 nucleotide sequence: TGTGCCAGCAGTACAACAGGGGATGAGCAGCCCCAGCATTTT.

The V gene is TRBV6-5, the J gene TRBJ1-2; a possible D gene is TRBD1 (5 bases). This CDR3 is built from 15 residues. Trimming stripped 3 bases from V and 8 bases from J, with 19 bases between. Germline V gene lookup returns CDR1 MNHEY and CDR2 SVGAGI. The CDR3 sequence is CASSYHDSQSMGYTF. CDR3 sequence (DNA): TGTGCCAGCAGTTATCACGACAGCCAATCTATGGGCTACACCTTC.

The chain carries TRBV6-5 and TRBJ2-5; possibly TRBD2 for D (5 bases). This CDR3 comprises 13 residues. V lost 6 bases, J lost 5 bases, and 13 bases lay in between. Germline V gene sequence: CDR1 MNHEY, CDR2 SVGAGI. The CDR3 sequence is CASRRESRETQYF. For the CDR3, the DNA is TGTGCCAGCAGGAGGGAGTCTAGGGAGACCCAGTACTTC.

The genes are TRBV14 and TRBJ2-3, with 7 positions matching TRBD2. Germline trimming cut 4 bases from V and 2 bases from J; bases unmatched to any gene: 3. The germline V gene has CDR1 SGHDN and CDR2 FVKESK. This CDR3 has 14 residues. DNA for the CDR3: TGTGCCAGCAGCCCCGGGACTACCACAGATACGCAGTATTTT. The encoded protein is CASSPGTTTDTQYF.

This rearrangement joins TRBV11-3 to TRBJ2-1, with TRBD2 as a possible D gene (5 bases). This CDR3 is built from 15 residues. Trimming removed 4 bases at V and 0 bases at J, with 10 bases between. Germline CDR1 reads SGHNT; CDR2 reads YENEEA. Here the CDR3 DNA reads TGTGCCAGCAGCTCCCACACTAGCTCCTACAATGAGCAGTTCTTC. This sequence encodes CASSSHTSSYNEQFF.

The rearrangement joins TRBV28 to TRBJ1-1; 9 nucleotides align to TRBD1. The V gene end was trimmed by 7 bases and the J gene end by 1 base; junction bases not matched to a gene: 4. Germline CDR1 MDHEN, CDR2 SYDVKM. This CDR3 region has 14 residues. The CDR3 reads CASKTGGENTEAFF. In nucleotides, the CDR3 is TGTGCCAGCAAAACAGGGGGCGAGAACACTGAAGCTTTCTTT.

The chain is built from TRBV12-3 or TRBV12-4 and TRBJ2-3, with D uncertain. Deletions cut 0 bases from V and 6 bases from J, with 4 bases between. This CDR3 region has 12 residues. In DNA, the CDR3 is TGTGCCAGCAGTTTAGCGCGGGATACGCAGTATTTT. It is translated as CASSLARDTQYF.

The J gene is TRBJ2-3, the V gene TRBV5-4; TRBD2 aligns across 8 bases. Germline values: CDR1 SGHNT, CDR2 YYREEE (reference sequence). After removal of 0 bases from V and 2 bases from J, the junction contained 8 bases not matched to a gene. CDR3 length equals 17 residues. The CDR3 is CASSLGSGGPTTDTQYF. CDR3 in DNA: TGTGCCAGCAGCTTGGGTTCGGGGGGGCCGACCACAGATACGCAGTATTTT.

The chain joins TRBV5-1 to TRBJ2-7; a weak D match, TRBD2 (6 bases). CDR3 size: 15 residues. The germline CDR1 and CDR2 sequences are SGHRS and YFSETQ. Trimming took off 0 bases at V and 6 bases at J, with 16 bases between the two ends. The CDR3 region is CASSLAAGLGREQYF. The CDR3 region has the DNA TGCGCCAGCAGCTTGGCAGCGGGTTTGGGTCGCGAGCAGTACTTC.

The table lists this clone with a count of one. The rearrangement joins TRBV5-1 to TRBJ2-1, with TRBD2 matching 13 bases. The CDR3 covers 17 residues. With 4 bases clipped from V and 1 base from J, the junction kept 5 bases outside the gene matches. Germline V gene lookup returns CDR1 SGHRS and CDR2 YFSETQ. The chain's CDR3 is CASSPLTSGGSYNEQFF. The CDR3 DNA sequence: TGCGCCAGCAGCCCCCTGACTAGCGGGGGGTCCTACAATGAGCAGTTCTTC.

This chain uses TRBV5-1 with TRBJ1-5, with D possibly matching TRBD1 (6 bases). V was cut by 0 bases and J by 0 bases, with 13 bases left in between. Germline V gives CDR1 SGHRS, CDR2 YFSETQ. The CDR3 is 17 residues long. The CDR3 loop reads CASSLEIGTSSNQPQHF. The CDR3 DNA reads TGCGCCAGCAGCTTGGAGATTGGGACAAGTAGCAATCAGCCCCAGCATTTT.